This TCR beta chain appears in the sequencing data of a study of Ad26.COV2.S vaccination and SARS-CoV-2 variants. Turning to the study itself: Trial arm assignment for the donor was COV1001 Ad26.COV2.S.

Method: immunoSEQ multiplex PCR; TCRdb's copy keeps in-frame clones and lacks some. Of over 400,000 clones detected, roughly 90% appear once; the ten largest clones hold roughly 1.7%. Described treatment: 19 received Ad26.COV2.S at low or high dose, single or two shots; about five received placebo; per-sample allocation not given. Following the first vaccine or placebo injection, samples were taken on day 63. Study-level results: Spike-specific TCR breadth in vaccine recipients exceeded that seen in placebo recipients.

V was clipped by 5 bases and J by 2 bases; unmatched bases: 4. The CDR3 loop spans 14 amino acids. CDR1 is MNHEY, CDR2 SVGEGT, per germline. Notes on this clone: Its antigen remains unknown.

The origin of this receptor is a person aged 18-65 years who received the Ad26.COV2.S COVID-19 vaccine or a placebo. The V call is TRBV6-2 or TRBV6-3, the J call TRBJ1-1; 8 bases align to TRBD1. Sequenced here: peripheral blood, sampled in a trial of Ad26.COV2.S vaccine versus placebo. CDR3 nucleotides: TGTGCCAGCAGTAAACAGGGGGGCAACACTGAAGCTTTCTTT. Translation: CASSKQGGNTEAFF.